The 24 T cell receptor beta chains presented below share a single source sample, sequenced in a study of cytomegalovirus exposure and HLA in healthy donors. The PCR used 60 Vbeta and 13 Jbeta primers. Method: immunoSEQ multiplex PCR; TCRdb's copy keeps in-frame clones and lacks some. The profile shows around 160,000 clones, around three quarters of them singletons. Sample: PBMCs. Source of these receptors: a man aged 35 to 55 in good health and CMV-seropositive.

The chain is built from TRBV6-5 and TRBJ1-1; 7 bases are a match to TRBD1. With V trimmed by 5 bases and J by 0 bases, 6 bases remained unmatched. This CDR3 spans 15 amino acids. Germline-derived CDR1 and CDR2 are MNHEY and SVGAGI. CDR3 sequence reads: CASSPLTGLNTEAFF. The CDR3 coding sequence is TGTGCCAGCAGTCCACTGACAGGGCTGAACACTGAAGCTTTCTTT.

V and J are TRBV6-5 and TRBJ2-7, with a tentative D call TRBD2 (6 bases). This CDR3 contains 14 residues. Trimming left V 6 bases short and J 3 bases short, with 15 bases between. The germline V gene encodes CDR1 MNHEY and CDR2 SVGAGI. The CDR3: CASRDGRDFYEQYF. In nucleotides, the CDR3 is TGTGCCAGCAGGGACGGGCGGGACTTCTACGAGCAGTACTTC.

For the CDR3, the DNA is TGTGCCAGCAGCATGAGGGACAGCTCCTACGAGCAGTACTTC. This encodes CASSMRDSSYEQYF. The chain employs TRBV7-9 and TRBJ2-7; TRBD1 matches 7 bases. The V gene end was trimmed by 5 bases and the J gene end by 0 bases; junction bases not matched to a gene: 4. Germline CDR1 SEHNR, CDR2 FQNEAQ (reference sequence). The CDR3 length is 14 residues.

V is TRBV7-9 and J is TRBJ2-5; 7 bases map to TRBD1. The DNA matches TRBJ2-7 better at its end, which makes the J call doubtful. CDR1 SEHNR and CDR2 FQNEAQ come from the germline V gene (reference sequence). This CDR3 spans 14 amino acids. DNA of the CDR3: TGTGCCAGCAGCTTTCCGGGACAGTCCTACGAGCAGTACTTC. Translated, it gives CASSFPGQSYEQYF.

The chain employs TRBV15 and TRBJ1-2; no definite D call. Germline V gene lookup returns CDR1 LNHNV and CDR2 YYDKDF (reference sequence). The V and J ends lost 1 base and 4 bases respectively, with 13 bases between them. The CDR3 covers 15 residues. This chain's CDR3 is CATSRVPQDIYGYTF. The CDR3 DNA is TGTGCCACCAGCAGAGTTCCCCAAGACATCTATGGCTACACCTTC.

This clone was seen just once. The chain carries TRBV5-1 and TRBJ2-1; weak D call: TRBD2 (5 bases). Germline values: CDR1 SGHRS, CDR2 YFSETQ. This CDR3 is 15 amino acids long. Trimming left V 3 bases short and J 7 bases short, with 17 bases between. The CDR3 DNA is TGCGCCAGCAGCTCGGAAGGGAGCTATGAAAATGAGCAGTTCTTC. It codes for CASSSEGSYENEQFF.

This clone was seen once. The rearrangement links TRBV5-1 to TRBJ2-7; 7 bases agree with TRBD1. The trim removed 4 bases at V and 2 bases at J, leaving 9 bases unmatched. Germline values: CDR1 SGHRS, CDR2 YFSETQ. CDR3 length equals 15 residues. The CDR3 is CASSEGTASAYEQYF. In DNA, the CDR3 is TGCGCCAGCAGCGAAGGGACAGCGAGCGCCTACGAGCAGTACTTC.

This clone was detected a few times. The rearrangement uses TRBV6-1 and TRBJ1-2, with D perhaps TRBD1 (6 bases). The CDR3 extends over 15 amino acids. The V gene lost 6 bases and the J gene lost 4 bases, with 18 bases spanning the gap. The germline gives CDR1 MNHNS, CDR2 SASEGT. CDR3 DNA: TGTGCCAGCAGCCTCTTCAGGGGAGGGGGCTATGGCTACACCTTC. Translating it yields CASSLFRGGGYGYTF.

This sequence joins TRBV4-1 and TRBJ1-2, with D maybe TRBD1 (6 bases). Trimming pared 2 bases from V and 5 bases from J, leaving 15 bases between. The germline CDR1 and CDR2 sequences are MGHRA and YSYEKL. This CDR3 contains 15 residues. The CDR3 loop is CASSQPMGDKYGYTF. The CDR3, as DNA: TGCGCCAGCAGCCAACCAATGGGGGACAAATATGGCTACACCTTC.

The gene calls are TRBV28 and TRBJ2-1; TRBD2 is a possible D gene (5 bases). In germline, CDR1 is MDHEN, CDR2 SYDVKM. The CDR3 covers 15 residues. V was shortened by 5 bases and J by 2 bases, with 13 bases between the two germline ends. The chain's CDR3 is CASSPSTGTYNEQFF. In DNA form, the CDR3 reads TGTGCCAGCAGTCCATCAACCGGGACCTACAATGAGCAGTTCTTC.

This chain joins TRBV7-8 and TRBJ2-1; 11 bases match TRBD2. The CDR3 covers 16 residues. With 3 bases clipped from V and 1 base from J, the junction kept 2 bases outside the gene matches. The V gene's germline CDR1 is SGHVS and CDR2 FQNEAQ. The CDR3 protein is CASSFSGRGSYNEQFF. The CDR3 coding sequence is TGTGCCAGCAGCTTTAGCGGGAGGGGGTCCTACAATGAGCAGTTCTTC.

The chain's CDR3 is CASGGTSLNTGELFF. CDR3 nucleotides: TGTGCCAGCGGTGGGACTAGCCTCAACACCGGGGAGCTGTTTTTT. The chain couples TRBV6-1 to TRBJ2-2; 9 positions match TRBD2. The CDR3 has 15 amino acids. From germline, CDR1 is MNHNS and CDR2 SASEGT. Losses at the gene ends were 8 bases for V and 2 bases for J; bases not matched to a gene: 6.

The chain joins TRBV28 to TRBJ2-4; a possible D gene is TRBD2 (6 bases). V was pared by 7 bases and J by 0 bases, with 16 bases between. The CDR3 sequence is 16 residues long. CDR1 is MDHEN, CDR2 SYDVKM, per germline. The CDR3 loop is CASTYPGGLAKNIQYF. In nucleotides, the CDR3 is TGTGCCAGCACATATCCCGGGGGATTAGCCAAAAACATTCAGTACTTC.

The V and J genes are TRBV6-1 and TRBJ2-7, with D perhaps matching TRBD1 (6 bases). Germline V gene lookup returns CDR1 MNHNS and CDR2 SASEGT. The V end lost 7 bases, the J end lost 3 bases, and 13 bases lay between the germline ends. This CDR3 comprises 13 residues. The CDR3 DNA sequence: TGTGCCAGCACGGACAGCCATCTCTACGAGCAGTACTTC. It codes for CASTDSHLYEQYF.

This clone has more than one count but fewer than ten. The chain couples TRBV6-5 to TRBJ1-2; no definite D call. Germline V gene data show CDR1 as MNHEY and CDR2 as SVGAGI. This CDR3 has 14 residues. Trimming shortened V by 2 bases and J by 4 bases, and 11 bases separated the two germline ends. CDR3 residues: CASSYRGRSYGYTF. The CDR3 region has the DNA TGTGCCAGCAGTTACCGTGGCAGATCCTATGGCTACACCTTC.

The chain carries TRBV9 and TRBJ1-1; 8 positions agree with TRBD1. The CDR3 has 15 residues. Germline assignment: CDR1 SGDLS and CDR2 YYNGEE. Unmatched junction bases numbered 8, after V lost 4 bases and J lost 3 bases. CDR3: CASSYRGQVDTEAFF. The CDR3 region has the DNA TGTGCCAGCAGCTACAGGGGACAGGTGGACACTGAAGCTTTCTTT.

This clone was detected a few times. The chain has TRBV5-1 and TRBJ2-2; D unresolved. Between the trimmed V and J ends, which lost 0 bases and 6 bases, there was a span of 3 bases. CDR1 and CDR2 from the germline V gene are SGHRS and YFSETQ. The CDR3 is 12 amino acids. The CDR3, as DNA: TGCGCCAGCAGCTTGGCCGCCGGGGAGCTGTTTTTT. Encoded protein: CASSLAAGELFF.

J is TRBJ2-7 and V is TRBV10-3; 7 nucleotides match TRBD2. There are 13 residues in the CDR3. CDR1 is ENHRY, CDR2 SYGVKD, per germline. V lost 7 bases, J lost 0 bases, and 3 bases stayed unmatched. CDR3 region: CAITSGASYEQYF. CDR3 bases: TGTGCCATCACTAGCGGAGCCTCCTACGAGCAGTACTTC.

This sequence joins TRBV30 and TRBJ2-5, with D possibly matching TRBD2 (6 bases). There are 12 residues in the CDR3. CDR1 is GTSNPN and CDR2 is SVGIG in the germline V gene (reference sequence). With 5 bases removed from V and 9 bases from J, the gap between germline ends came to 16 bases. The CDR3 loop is CAWGTGVGAQYF. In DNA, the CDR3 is TGTGCCTGGGGGACTGGCGTGGGGGCCCAGTACTTC.

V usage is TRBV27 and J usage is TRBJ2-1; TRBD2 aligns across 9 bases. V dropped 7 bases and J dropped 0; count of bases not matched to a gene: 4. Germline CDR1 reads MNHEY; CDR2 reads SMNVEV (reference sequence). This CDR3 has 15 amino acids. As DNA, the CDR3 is TGTGCCAGCACCCTAGCGGGATCCTCCTACAATGAGCAGTTCTTC. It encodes CASTLAGSSYNEQFF.

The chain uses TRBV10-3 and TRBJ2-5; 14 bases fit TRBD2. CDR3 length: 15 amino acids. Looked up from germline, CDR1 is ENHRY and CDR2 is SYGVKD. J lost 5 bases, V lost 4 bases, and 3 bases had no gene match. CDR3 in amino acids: CAISGGLAGVETQYF. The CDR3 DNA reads TGTGCCATCAGTGGGGGACTAGCGGGAGTCGAGACCCAGTACTTC.

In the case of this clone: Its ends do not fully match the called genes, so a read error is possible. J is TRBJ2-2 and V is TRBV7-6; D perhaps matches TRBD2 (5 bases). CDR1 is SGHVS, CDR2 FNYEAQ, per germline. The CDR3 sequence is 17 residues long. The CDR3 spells CAGSLEIKEANTGELFF. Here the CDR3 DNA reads TGTGCCGGCAGCTTAGAAATTAAGGAGGCGAACACCGGGGAGCTGTTTTTT. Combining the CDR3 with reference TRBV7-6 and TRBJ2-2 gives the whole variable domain GAGVSQSPRYKVTKRGQDVALRCDPISGHVSLYWYRQALGQGPEFLTYFNYEAQQDKSGLPNDRFSAERPEGSISTLTIQRTEQRDSAMYRCAGSLEIKEANTGELFFGEGSRLTVL.

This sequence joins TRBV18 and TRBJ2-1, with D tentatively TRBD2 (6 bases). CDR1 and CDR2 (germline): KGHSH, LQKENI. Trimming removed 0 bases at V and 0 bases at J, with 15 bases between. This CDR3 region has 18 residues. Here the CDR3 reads CASSPPMEGLSSYNEQFF. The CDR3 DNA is TGTGCCAGCTCACCACCCATGGAGGGGTTGAGCTCCTACAATGAGCAGTTCTTC.

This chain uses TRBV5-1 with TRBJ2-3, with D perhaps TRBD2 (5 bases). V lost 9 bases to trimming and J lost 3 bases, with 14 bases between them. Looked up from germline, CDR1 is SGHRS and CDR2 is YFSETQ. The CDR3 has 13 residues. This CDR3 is CATRAGETDTQYF. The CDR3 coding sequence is TGCGCCACGCGGGCAGGAGAAACAGATACGCAGTATTTT. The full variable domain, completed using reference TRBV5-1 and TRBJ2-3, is KAGVTQTPRYLIKTRGQQVTLSCSPISGHRSVSWYQQTPGQGLQFLFEYFSETQRNKGNFPGRFSGRQFSNSRSEMNVSTLELGDSALYLCATRAGETDTQYFGPGTRLTVL.